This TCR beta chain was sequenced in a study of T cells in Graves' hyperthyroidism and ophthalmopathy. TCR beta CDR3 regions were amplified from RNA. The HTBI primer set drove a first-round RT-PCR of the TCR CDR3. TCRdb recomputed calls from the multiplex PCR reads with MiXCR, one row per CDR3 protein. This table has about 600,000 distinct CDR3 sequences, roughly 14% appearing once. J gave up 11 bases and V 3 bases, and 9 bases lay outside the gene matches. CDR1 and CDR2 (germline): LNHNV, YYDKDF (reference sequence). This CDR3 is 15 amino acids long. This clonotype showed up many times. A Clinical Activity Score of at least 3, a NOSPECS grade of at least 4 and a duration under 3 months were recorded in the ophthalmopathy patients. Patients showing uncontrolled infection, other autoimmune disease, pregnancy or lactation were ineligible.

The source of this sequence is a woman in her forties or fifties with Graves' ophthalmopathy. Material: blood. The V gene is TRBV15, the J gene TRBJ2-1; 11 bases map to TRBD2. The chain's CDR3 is CATSSIAGGGMKQFF. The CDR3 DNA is TGTGCCACCAGCAGCATAGCGGGAGGGGGCATGAAGCAGTTCTTC.